This T cell receptor (beta chain) was obtained from a study of cytomegalovirus exposure and HLA in healthy donors. Study-wide points: For TCR beta chains, V- and J-gene trimming was later linked to a missense DCLRE1C variant. There were reportedly fewer N-insertions in an Asian-associated ancestry cluster than the approximately 600-donor mean, in a later analysis. Association of around 17,000 TCR beta sequences with HLA alleles was found at 0.05 false discovery rate in a later analysis.

The PCR made use of 60 Vbeta and 13 Jbeta primers. The table came from immunoSEQ multiplex PCR; TCRdb's copy has only in-frame clones and leaves some out. This repertoire includes roughly 140,000 clones. Germline V gene sequence: CDR1 KGHSH, CDR2 LQKENI. CDR3 size: 15 residues. With V trimmed by 3 bases and J by 4 bases, 4 bases remained unmatched. About this clone itself: Its antigen is undetermined.

This TCR came from a male donor in good health and CMV-seronegative. The V call is TRBV18, the J call TRBJ2-5, with 11 bases that match TRBD2. The material sequenced was PBMCs. The CDR3 is CASSPTSGARETQYF. DNA for the CDR3: TGTGCCAGCTCACCGACTAGCGGGGCCCGAGAGACCCAGTACTTC.